The T cell receptor beta chain described here comes from a study of T cells in Graves' hyperthyroidism and ophthalmopathy (dated by TCRdb to between 2018 and 2020). Concerning the study at large: Peripheral blood samples were taken at initial diagnosis, before any treatment was given. To identify distinguishing TCR V-J signatures, a discovery cohort of 90 to 100 patients was used, comprising 43 with Graves' ophthalmopathy and 57 with stable Graves' hyperthyroidism. An independent validation cohort of 18 to 20 hyperthyroidism patients and approximately 16 patients who later progressed to ophthalmopathy tested prospective prediction of ophthalmopathy. For training and testing, the roughly 97 patients in the discovery cohort were randomly divided in a 7:3 ratio. In addition, the study compared T-cell repertoires in thyroid tissue and in blood from roughly six Graves' hyperthyroidism patients. After sampling, hyperthyroidism patients received methimazole starting at 30 mg daily, and ophthalmopathy patients received high-dose intravenous methylprednisolone. The paper describes TCR Vbeta CDR3 sequencing of 135 peripheral blood samples, made up of under 50 ophthalmopathy patients, 70 to 75 hyperthyroidism patients and some 17 progressor patients. What the research found in general, with its limitations: Most expanded thyroid clonotypes (frequency above 0.001) were also detected in blood, suggesting blood repertoires may reflect thyroid immune responses. A model built on a 13 V-J signature distinguished ophthalmopathy from stable hyperthyroidism, reaching around 87% sensitivity and 81% to 83% specificity in cross-validation and 80%/75% in testing. In validation, the model predicted progression to ophthalmopathy with over 65% sensitivity and roughly 75% specificity, a median of 6.5 months before onset. No statistical method was used to fix the sample size in advance, and group allocation was not hidden from the investigators.

This clonotype was found many times. Which antigen it targets is not known. The input lacks base qualities; no much larger clone sits a single base away. Via the germline V gene, CDR1 is LGHNA and CDR2 YNFKEQ. Including the terminal cysteine and phenylalanine, the CDR3 comprises 15 residues. The read is trimmed to its CDR3 DNA, 45 bases read in frame from base 1. Trimming removed 1 base from V and 3 bases from J; the gene matches leave 6 bases unexplained. The TCR beta CDR3 regions were amplified from RNA transcripts. A first-round RT-PCR of the TCR CDR3 used the HTBI primer set with the Qiagen OneStep RT-PCR kit. Libraries were constructed in a second round of multiplex PCR, after which size selection and purification were performed. Libraries were sequenced paired-end with 100 bp reads on an Illumina HiSeq2000. Per the source publication's procedure: Raw data were processed with SOAPnuke, discarding reads with adapters, uncalled bases, mean Phred below 15, or no exact constant-primer or identifier match. COPE v1.2.5 was used to merge the high-quality paired reads, and each unique nucleotide sequence was defined as a clonotype. MiTCR v1.1 was used to align clonotypes to the IMGT TRBV, TRBD and TRBJ reference segments. Only V-J combinations with frequency above 0.0001, covering approximately 99% of repertoires, were analysed. A TCS score was defined as the ratio of F50 (clonal expansion) to E x V (chaos), with BLOSUM62-based TCRdist applied between CDR3 peptides within each V-J. Welch's t-statistics and random forest reduced just over 500 V-J features to roughly 13, which were used in a naive Bayes classifier (R e1071). The similarity between thyroid and blood repertoires was quantified using the Morisita-Horn index. TCRdb handled the public reads itself, with Q25 trimming in fastp and clone calling in MiXCR, and kept productive beta chains. Entries that share a CDR3 protein sequence are merged under the most common genes and DNA. TCRdb's processing, not the authors' own work, is the source of the V and J calls. This sample has hundreds of thousands of distinct CDR3 sequences in its table, and approximately 14% of those were observed once. The ten biggest clones cover approximately 4.3% of the sample.

Ophthalmopathy patients had moderately to severely active disease, with a Clinical Activity Score of 3 or more, a NOSPECS grade of 4 or more, and a disease duration of less than 3 months. The study excluded patients with uncontrolled infections, other autoimmune diseases, pregnancy or lactation. Diagnoses relied on clinical symptoms, serum thyroxine and TRAb, thyroid ultrasound and orbital computed tomography. PBMCs were isolated from about 10 ml of fresh peripheral blood by Ficoll-Paque density gradient centrifugation. Total RNA was extracted using Trizol reagent, and RNA quality was assessed on an Agilent 2100 Bioanalyzer.

Source material: blood. This sequence uses TRBV4-2 and TRBJ2-7; 7 bases in between match TRBD2. The sequence derives from a woman aged 35 to 49 with Graves' ophthalmopathy. The CDR3 sequence is CASSQVSGTNYEQYF. The base sequence is TGTGCCAGCAGCCAAGTGAGCGGGACCAACTACGAGCAGTACTTC.